A selection of T cell receptor beta chains follows, all from one sample in a study of beta chain features in type 1 diabetes. Sequencing used immunoSEQ multiplex PCR; TCRdb keeps in-frame clones, though not all of them. Among some 250,000 clones listed, 11% were seen once. The sequenced material came from naive CD4+ T cells from blood. The receptors come from a man under 40 with type 1 diabetes. Both conserved end residues are part of each CDR3. The order of the fields is V gene, J gene, CDR3 protein.

V gene: TRBV13
J gene: TRBJ1-6
CDR3 protein: CASSLGRTGGIGSPLHF

V gene: TRBV25-1
J gene: TRBJ2-7
CDR3 protein: CASSERYEQYF

V gene: TRBV15
J gene: TRBJ2-5
CDR3 protein: CATSRSPEETQYF

V gene: TRBV5-6
J gene: TRBJ1-1
CDR3 protein: CASRLQGGTEAFF

V gene: TRBV28
J gene: TRBJ1-2
CDR3 protein: CATYFYDRAGYTF

V gene: TRBV12-5
J gene: TRBJ2-7
CDR3 protein: CASGLKGDEQYF

V gene: TRBV5-1
J gene: TRBJ2-1
CDR3 protein: CASSASLTSGGLNEQFF

V gene: TRBV19
J gene: TRBJ1-5
CDR3 protein: CASSSPPGTGINQPQHF

V gene: TRBV11-2
J gene: TRBJ1-2
CDR3 protein: CASSSFNYGYTF

V gene: TRBV7-2
J gene: TRBJ1-3
CDR3 protein: CASSPVWRGENTIYF

V gene: TRBV29-1
J gene: TRBJ2-3
CDR3 protein: CSVETGPTDTQYF

V gene: TRBV4-2
J gene: TRBJ2-1
CDR3 protein: CASSQDGLADYNEQFF

V gene: TRBV4-2
J gene: TRBJ2-7
CDR3 protein: CASSQERLGQGVNEQYF

V gene: TRBV5-1
J gene: TRBJ1-2
CDR3 protein: CASSLGRNYGYTF